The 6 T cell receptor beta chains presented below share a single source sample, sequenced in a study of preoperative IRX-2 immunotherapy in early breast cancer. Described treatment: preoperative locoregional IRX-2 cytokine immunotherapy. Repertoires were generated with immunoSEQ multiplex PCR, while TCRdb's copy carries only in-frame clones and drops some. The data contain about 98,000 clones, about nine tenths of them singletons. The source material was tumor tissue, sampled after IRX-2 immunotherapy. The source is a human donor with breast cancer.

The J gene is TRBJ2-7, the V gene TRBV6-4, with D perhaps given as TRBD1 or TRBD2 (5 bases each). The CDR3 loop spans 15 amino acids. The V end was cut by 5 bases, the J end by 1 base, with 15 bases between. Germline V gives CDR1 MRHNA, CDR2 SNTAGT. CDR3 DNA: TGTGCCAGCAGTCCCGGGACCGGTGCTTCCTACGAGCAGTACTTC. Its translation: CASSPGTGASYEQYF.

CDR3 nucleotide sequence: TGCGCCAGCAGCTTGAATTATGAGACCCACAATGAGCAGTTCTTC. Its translation: CASSLNYETHNEQFF. This chain joins TRBV5-1 and TRBJ2-1; no clear D gene. Germline loops: CDR1 SGHRS, CDR2 YFSETQ. The CDR3 runs 15 residues. With 1 base removed from V and 5 bases from J, the gap between germline ends came to 13 bases.

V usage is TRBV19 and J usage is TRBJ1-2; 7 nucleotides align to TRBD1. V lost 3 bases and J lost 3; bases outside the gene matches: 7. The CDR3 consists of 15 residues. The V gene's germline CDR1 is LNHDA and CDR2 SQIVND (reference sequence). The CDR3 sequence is CASSILDRAYYGYTF. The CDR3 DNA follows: TGTGCCAGTAGTATTCTCGACAGGGCATACTATGGCTACACCTTC.

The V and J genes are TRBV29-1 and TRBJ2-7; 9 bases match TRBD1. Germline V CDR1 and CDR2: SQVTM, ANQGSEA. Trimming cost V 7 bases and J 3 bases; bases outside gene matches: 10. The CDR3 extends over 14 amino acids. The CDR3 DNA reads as TGCAGCGCCCGGAGTCAGACAGGGGGCTACGAGCAGTACTTC. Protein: CSARSQTGGYEQYF.

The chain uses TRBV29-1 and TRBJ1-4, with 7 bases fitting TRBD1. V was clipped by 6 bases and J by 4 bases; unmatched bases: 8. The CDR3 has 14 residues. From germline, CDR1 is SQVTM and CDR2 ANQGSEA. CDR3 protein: CSVGHRGGNEKLFF. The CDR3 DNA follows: TGCAGCGTGGGCCACAGGGGCGGTAATGAAAAACTGTTTTTT.

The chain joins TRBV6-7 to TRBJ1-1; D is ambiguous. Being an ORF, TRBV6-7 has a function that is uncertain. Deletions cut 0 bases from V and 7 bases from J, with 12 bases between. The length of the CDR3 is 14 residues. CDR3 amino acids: CASSYSVVSFEAFF. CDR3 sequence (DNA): TGTGCCAGCAGTTACTCCGTGGTTTCCTTTGAAGCTTTCTTT.